One sample yielded the 24 T cell receptor beta chains listed below, sequenced in a study of Ad26.COV2.S vaccination and SARS-CoV-2 variants. Treatment noted: roughly 19 received Ad26.COV2.S at low or high dose, single or two shots; roughly five received placebo; per-sample allocation not given. Day 63 after the first injection of vaccine or placebo was the sampling time. This table comes from immunoSEQ multiplex PCR, and its TCRdb copy is limited to in-frame clones, with some not included. In the table there are about 390,000 clones, less than 90% of which are singletons. The sample in question was peripheral blood, obtained in a trial of Ad26.COV2.S vaccine versus placebo. The receptors here all came from a person between 18 and 65 years old who received the Ad26.COV2.S COVID-19 vaccine or a placebo.

The genes are TRBV30 and TRBJ1-3, with TRBD1 as a possible D gene (6 bases). This CDR3 is built from 15 residues. Between the trimmed V and J ends, which lost 2 bases and 0 bases, there was a span of 11 bases. Germline-derived CDR1 and CDR2 are GTSNPN and SVGIG (reference sequence). The CDR3 protein is CAWSQDSYSGNTIYF. As DNA, the CDR3 is TGTGCCTGGAGTCAGGACAGCTACTCTGGAAACACCATATATTTT.

This clone was seen just once. The chain combines TRBV7-9 with TRBJ2-1, with a possible D match to TRBD1 (6 bases). The CDR3 extends over 17 amino acids. Germline CDR1 reads SEHNR; CDR2 reads FQNEAQ (reference sequence). Between the trimmed V and J ends, which lost 5 bases and 0 bases, there was a span of 17 bases. The CDR3 region is CASSPRADRSSYNEQFF. The CDR3 DNA follows: TGTGCCAGCAGCCCCAGGGCCGACAGGAGCTCCTACAATGAGCAGTTCTTC.

This clone was counted between two and nine times. V gene TRBV30 combines with J gene TRBJ1-5, with D tentatively TRBD1 (5 bases). Germline loops: CDR1 GTSNPN, CDR2 SVGIG (reference sequence). The CDR3 has 16 residues. Between the trimmed V and J ends, which lost 0 bases and 0 bases, there was a span of 12 bases. The CDR3 loop reads CAWSVAGGISNQPQHF. The CDR3 region has the DNA TGTGCCTGGAGTGTAGCGGGGGGGATTAGCAATCAGCCCCAGCATTTT.

CDR3: CASRAGGYNEQFF. The CDR3 region has the DNA TGTGCCAGCAGAGCGGGGGGGTACAATGAGCAGTTCTTC. This chain uses TRBV5-4 with TRBJ2-1, with TRBD2 matching over 10 bases. In germline, CDR1 is SGHNT, CDR2 YYREEE (reference sequence). Trimming cost V 5 bases and J 4 bases; bases outside gene matches: 0. The CDR3 is made up of 13 amino acids.

The table lists this clone with a few counts. The genes are TRBV6-5 and TRBJ2-1; D might be TRBD2 (6 bases). Per the germline V gene, CDR1 is MNHEY and CDR2 is SVGAGI. The CDR3 covers 12 residues. Trimming took 7 bases from V and 5 from J, leaving 9 bases between them. The CDR3 DNA is TGTGCCAGCATGTGGGGGGACAATGAGCAGTTCTTC. It codes for CASMWGDNEQFF.

The rearrangement joins TRBV25-1 to TRBJ2-2; D is unclear. Trimming removed 4 bases from V and 1 base from J, with 4 bases in between. Germline assignment: CDR1 MGHDK and CDR2 SYGVNS. This CDR3 comprises 13 residues. CDR3 sequence reads: CASSAMNTGELFF. CDR3 DNA sequence: TGTGCCAGCAGTGCGATGAACACCGGGGAGCTGTTTTTT.

The V gene is TRBV11-2, the J gene TRBJ1-4; maybe TRBD1 (5 bases). The V gene lost 5 bases and the J gene lost 4 bases, with 17 bases spanning the gap. The CDR3 is 16 amino acids. Germline CDR1 and CDR2: SGHAT and FQNNGV. CDR3: CASSTTRGRINEKLFF. The CDR3 DNA reads as TGTGCCAGCAGCACCACTCGGGGCAGAATTAATGAAAAACTGTTTTTT.

Notes on this clone: This sample also contains other DNA sequences that code for the same CDR3. This chain joins TRBV12-3 or TRBV12-4 and TRBJ1-3; no definite D call. The CDR3 runs to 11 residues. Trimming pared 6 bases from V and 3 bases from J, leaving 3 bases between. The CDR3 nucleotides are TGTGCCAGCAGCCTTGGAAACACCATATATTTT. Protein product: CASSLGNTIYF.

The gene calls are TRBV7-2 and TRBJ1-5, with D unresolved. Germline loops: CDR1 SGHTA, CDR2 FQGNSA. Trimming shortened V by 2 bases and J by 6 bases, and 11 bases separated the two germline ends. The CDR3 covers 14 residues. DNA of the CDR3: TGTGCCAGCAGCTTAAACCCCGGCGGTCAGCCCCAGCATTTT. This codes for CASSLNPGGQPQHF.

The chain joins TRBV5-1 to TRBJ2-1; no firm D call. The CDR3 totals 15 residues. Trimming shortened V by 1 base and J by 7 bases, and 15 bases separated the two germline ends. Per the germline V gene, CDR1 is SGHRS and CDR2 is YFSETQ. Here the CDR3 DNA reads TGCGCCAGCAGCTTGTCGCAGGAAAGCCATAATGAGCAGTTCTTC. This gives the protein CASSLSQESHNEQFF.

This rearrangement joins TRBV7-9 to TRBJ1-2; 7 bases map to TRBD1. The length of the CDR3 is 14 residues. The germline gives CDR1 SEHNR, CDR2 FQNEAQ (reference sequence). Trimming took 2 bases from V and 8 from J; bases not matched to a gene: 8. CDR3 residues: CASSLSTGIRGYTF. The CDR3 DNA follows: TGTGCCAGCAGCTTATCGACAGGGATAAGAGGCTACACCTTC.

The chain links TRBV19 to TRBJ1-1, with D possibly TRBD1 on 5 matching bases. The germline V gene has CDR1 LNHDA and CDR2 SQIVND (reference sequence). Trimming shortened V by 5 bases and J by 5 bases, and 15 bases separated the two germline ends. The CDR3 spans 14 residues. CDR3: CASSATASRTEAFF. The CDR3 DNA follows: TGTGCCAGTAGTGCGACAGCTTCGAGAACTGAAGCTTTCTTT. Full variable domain (remainder filled in from reference TRBV19 and TRBJ1-1): DGGITQSPKYLFRKEGQNVTLSCEQNLNHDAMYWYRQDPGQGLRLIYYSQIVNDFQKGDIAEGYSVSREKKESFPLTVTSAQKNPTAFYLCASSATASRTEAFFGQGTRLTVV.

This clone appeared a few times. The chain carries TRBV7-9 and TRBJ2-1; D gene uncertain. This CDR3 comprises 12 residues. V was pared by 4 bases and J by 8 bases, with 9 bases between. CDR1 is SEHNR and CDR2 is FQNEAQ in the germline V gene (reference sequence). CDR3 sequence (DNA): TGTGCCAGCAGCTCCGACTTGTATGAGCAGTTCTTC. This encodes CASSSDLYEQFF.

The chain joins TRBV25-1 to TRBJ1-2, with a possible D match to TRBD1 (6 bases). Trimming took 4 bases from V and 7 from J, leaving 16 bases between them. Per germline, CDR1 MGHDK and CDR2 SYGVNS. The CDR3 loop spans 14 amino acids. The CDR3 DNA is TGTGCCAGCAGTGCATCCAAGGGGGTAATTGGCTACACCTTC. Its translation is CASSASKGVIGYTF.

V usage is TRBV5-6 and J usage is TRBJ1-2; 7 bases are a match to TRBD1. V was clipped by 4 bases and J by 4 bases; unmatched bases: 10. This CDR3 contains 15 residues. Germline CDR1 SGHDT, CDR2 YYEEEE. As DNA, the CDR3 is TGTGCCAGCAGCCCGGAAGACAGGGCCTTCTATGGCTACACCTTC. Translated: CASSPEDRAFYGYTF.

This chain uses TRBV7-2 with TRBJ2-7; D call uncertain. Germline V CDR1 and CDR2: SGHTA, FQGNSA. This CDR3 contains 15 residues. V was shortened by 1 base and J by 6 bases, with 16 bases between the two germline ends. CDR3 in amino acids: CASSLGKESWVEQYF. CDR3 coding DNA: TGTGCCAGCAGCTTAGGGAAAGAATCTTGGGTCGAGCAGTACTTC.

V gene TRBV14 combines with J gene TRBJ2-6; D unresolved. Trimming took 9 bases from V and 4 from J, leaving 13 bases between them. The CDR3 length is 14 residues. CDR1 SGHDN and CDR2 FVKESK come from the germline V gene. The CDR3 DNA sequence: TGTGCCAGACAGTACTCCGCCGGGGCCAACGTCCTGACTTTC. Its translation is CARQYSAGANVLTF.

The V gene is TRBV5-1, the J gene TRBJ2-5; weak D call: TRBD2 (7 bases). The V and J ends lost 4 bases and 2 bases respectively, with 21 bases between them. The CDR3 consists of 17 residues. CDR1 is SGHRS and CDR2 is YFSETQ in the germline V gene. CDR3 amino acids: CASSPISGGDKQETQYF. The CDR3 DNA reads as TGCGCCAGCAGCCCTATCTCGGGGGGCGACAAACAAGAGACCCAGTACTTC.

This clone was found once. The V gene is TRBV2, the J gene TRBJ2-7; 7 nucleotides match TRBD1. Trimming cost V 8 bases and J 1 base; bases outside gene matches: 5. The CDR3 covers 13 residues. CDR1 is SNHLY and CDR2 is FYNNEI in the germline V gene. DNA for the CDR3: TGTGCCAGCGGAAAGGGACAGTCCTACGAGCAGTACTTC. Translating it yields CASGKGQSYEQYF.

In DNA, the CDR3 is TGCGCCAGCAGCCCGGCAAAACTGACAGGGATCACAGATACGCAGTATTTT. Translating it yields CASSPAKLTGITDTQYF. The chain is built from TRBV5-1 and TRBJ2-3; 7 bases align to TRBD1. J lost 2 bases, V lost 4 bases, and 13 bases had no gene match. Looked up from germline, CDR1 is SGHRS and CDR2 is YFSETQ. CDR3 length: 17 amino acids.

This chain links TRBV11-2 with TRBJ2-5; D not resolved. This CDR3 spans 14 amino acids. V lost 1 base to trimming and J lost 5 bases, with 11 bases between them. Germline values: CDR1 SGHAT, CDR2 FQNNGV. The CDR3 is CASSLGPGSETQYF. The CDR3, as DNA: TGTGCCAGCAGCTTAGGCCCCGGAAGCGAGACCCAGTACTTC.

The chain recombines TRBV9 with TRBJ2-3; D uncertain. V lost 2 bases and J 3 bases, leaving 10 bases between the germline ends. CDR3 size: 14 residues. Germline V lookup: CDR1 SGDLS, CDR2 YYNGEE. DNA for the CDR3: TGTGCCAGCAGCGTGGCTCAAAGTACAGATACGCAGTATTTT. It codes for CASSVAQSTDTQYF.

The V gene is TRBV7-2, the J gene TRBJ2-7; D assignment may be TRBD1 or TRBD2 (5 bases each). The CDR3 loop spans 15 amino acids. The germline CDR1 and CDR2 sequences are SGHTA and FQGNSA. Trimming cost V 1 base and J 7 bases, with 17 bases left between them. CDR3 sequence: CASSLDGALTREQYF. In DNA form, the CDR3 reads TGTGCCAGCAGCTTAGATGGGGCGTTAACTAGAGAGCAGTACTTC.

The sample holds one count of this clone. The chain has TRBV10-1 and TRBJ1-1; no firm D call. The length of the CDR3 is 15 residues. Trimming cost V 0 bases and J 4 bases, with 12 bases left between them. The V gene's germline CDR1 is WNHNN and CDR2 SYGVQD (reference sequence). The CDR3 coding sequence is TGCGCCAGCAGTGAGTCAGGAGGCCCGGGCACTGAAGCTTTCTTT. Protein sequence: CASSESGGPGTEAFF.